This T cell receptor beta chain was documented in a study of blood T cells in healthy people across ages. Background on the study: Using template switching, researchers captured about one barcoded beta molecule for each two T cells.

This clonotype was seen a handful of times. The CDR3 runs 14 residues. From germline, CDR1 is SGHDT and CDR2 YYEEEE. The V and J ends lost 0 bases and 5 bases, in that order; junction bases with no gene match: 5. Using a J-beta primer mix together with a sample-barcoded 5' primer, a second PCR was run for about 7 to 12 cycles. TCRdb fed the 5' RACE reads into MiXCR, producing one record per CDR3 protein. The profile covers some 760,000 distinct CDR3 sequences, with 20% to 25% appearing a single time and more than 8% taken by the ten largest. This sample was shared with a second study, whose subject was T cells of mothers and their children. That source adds: Thymic selection shapes TCR recombination output similarly in related and unrelated pairs.

The sequenced sample consisted of blood. This TCR was recovered from a boy aged 5-17 years in good health. V gene TRBV5-6 combines with J gene TRBJ2-7; TRBD1 matches 7 bases. CDR3 coding DNA: TGTGCCAGCAGCTTGGGGGCAGGGGGAAACGAGCAGTACTTC. As protein: CASSLGAGGNEQYF.